The 28 T cell receptor beta chains given below trace back to one sample, sequenced in a study of blood T cell repertoires in COVID-19. The table came from immunoSEQ multiplex PCR; TCRdb's copy has only in-frame clones and leaves some out. This table has some 200,000 clones, roughly nine tenths appearing once. What was sequenced was peripheral blood. These receptors were taken from a woman between 50 and 59 years old with acute or convalescent COVID-19.

The chain couples TRBV29-1 to TRBJ2-1; D is undetermined. The CDR3 consists of 11 residues. The V end was cut by 4 bases, the J end by 5 bases, with 6 bases between. Per germline, CDR1 SQVTM and CDR2 ANQGSEA. In DNA form, the CDR3 reads TGCAGCGTTGGGCTCCACAATGAGCAGTTCTTC. The encoded protein is CSVGLHNEQFF.

Regarding this clone: A junction boundary mismatches the germline segment, possibly from a read error. This chain links TRBV10-1 with TRBJ2-7, with TRBD2 matching over 8 bases. The CDR3 is 21 residues long. Germline CDR1 and CDR2: WNHNN and SYGVQD (reference sequence). CDR3: CASCESPRRGGRLTRSYEQYF. CDR3 nucleotide sequence: TGCGCCAGCTGTGAATCCCCACGCCGGGGGGGCCGATTAACGCGATCCTACGAGCAGTACTTC.

The chain joins TRBV2 to TRBJ2-3; D assignment may be TRBD1 or TRBD2 (10 bases each). CDR1 and CDR2 from the germline V gene are SNHLY and FYNNEI. CDR3 length equals 18 residues. The ends were cut back, 9 bases at V and 6 bases at J, with 31 bases in the middle. The CDR3 DNA reads as TGTGCCAGGGAGACAGGGGGCAAGCGGGAGGGCCCTCCCGATACGCAGTATTTT. Encoded protein: CARETGGKREGPPDTQYF.

The DNA of the CDR3 is TGTGCCAGCAGCTTACTAATAAACTATGGCTACACCTTC. Translation gives CASSLLINYGYTF. The rearrangement joins TRBV7-2 to TRBJ1-2; D ambiguous. The CDR3 has 13 amino acids. The germline CDR1 and CDR2 sequences are SGHTA and FQGNSA. Deletions cut 2 bases from V and 2 bases from J, with 6 bases between.

The gene calls are TRBV6-2 or TRBV6-3 and TRBJ1-5; 12 bases are shared with TRBD1. V dropped 1 base and J dropped 4; count of bases not matched to a gene: 5. The germline V gene encodes CDR1 MNHEY and CDR2 SVGEGT. The CDR3 consists of 17 residues. DNA of the CDR3: TGTGCCAGCAGTTACTGGGACAGGGGGCCATCGAATCAGCCCCAGCATTTT. It specifies CASSYWDRGPSNQPQHF.

The chain carries TRBV12-3 or TRBV12-4 and TRBJ1-1; the D is unclear. The CDR3 has 8 amino acids. V was trimmed by 7 bases and J by 14 bases, leaving 8 bases between them. The CDR3 here is CASNLEFF. In DNA, the CDR3 is TGTGCCAGCAACCTAGAGTTCTTT.

V is TRBV9 and J is TRBJ1-1, with D possibly matching TRBD1 (6 bases). Per the germline V gene, CDR1 is SGDLS and CDR2 is YYNGEE. Trimming cost V 4 bases and J 3 bases, with 22 bases left between them. CDR3 size: 17 residues. CDR3 sequence reads: CASSPSGHREGYTEAFF. The CDR3 region has the DNA TGTGCCAGCAGCCCGTCGGGACACCGGGAGGGCTACACTGAAGCTTTCTTT.

This chain joins TRBV19 and TRBJ1-4; 8 bases are a match to TRBD1. From germline, CDR1 is LNHDA and CDR2 SQIVND (reference sequence). J lost 9 bases, V lost 7 bases, and 10 bases had no gene match. The CDR3 loop spans 14 amino acids. The CDR3 loop is CASNNPGQGKKLFF. CDR3 nucleotide sequence: TGTGCCAGTAACAACCCAGGACAGGGAAAAAAACTGTTTTTT.

This clone was picked up one time. V gene TRBV18 combines with J gene TRBJ2-7, with D perhaps matching TRBD1 (5 bases). CDR3 length equals 14 residues. V was trimmed by 3 bases and J by 5 bases, leaving 14 bases between them. Per germline, CDR1 KGHSH and CDR2 LQKENI. The CDR3 here is CASSPNGGAHEQYF. CDR3 bases: TGTGCCAGCTCACCCAACGGTGGGGCCCACGAGCAGTACTTC. Combining the CDR3 with reference TRBV18 and TRBJ2-7 gives the whole variable domain NAGVMQNPRHLVRRRGQEARLRCSPMKGHSHVYWYRQLPEEGLKFMVYLQKENIIDESGMPKERFSAEFPKEGPSILRIQQVVRGDSAAYFCASSPNGGAHEQYFGPGTRLTVT.

The V call is TRBV7-2, the J call TRBJ2-7, with 7 bases lining up with TRBD2. With V trimmed by 6 bases and J by 5 bases, 16 bases remained unmatched. CDR1 SGHTA and CDR2 FQGNSA come from the germline V gene. The CDR3 length is 16 residues. The CDR3 loop is CASSLRSRGVGNEQYF. CDR3 coding DNA: TGTGCCAGCAGTCTACGTTCTCGGGGGGTGGGCAACGAGCAGTACTTC. Full variable domain (rest looked up from reference TRBV7-2 and TRBJ2-7): GAGVSQSPSNKVTEKGKDVELRCDPISGHTALYWYRQSLGQGLEFLIYFQGNSAPDKSGLPSDRFSAERTGGSVSTLTIQRTQQEDSAVYLCASSLRSRGVGNEQYFGPGTRLTVT.

CDR3 coding DNA: TGTGCCAGCAGCCAAGATAGCGGGACTCCGAGCTCCTACAATGAGCAGTTCTTC. This sequence encodes CASSQDSGTPSSYNEQFF. The genes are TRBV3-1 (or the pseudogene TRBV3-2) and TRBJ2-1; TRBD2 aligns across 8 bases. Trimming cost V 0 bases and J 0 bases; bases outside gene matches: 7. The CDR3 contains 18 residues. Germline V gene data show CDR1 as LGHDT and CDR2 as YNNKEL (reference sequence).

The V and J genes are TRBV30 and TRBJ1-1; a weak D match, TRBD1 (5 bases). Trimming cost V 3 bases and J 1 base, with 6 bases left between them. CDR3 length: 12 residues. Germline CDR1 and CDR2: GTSNPN and SVGIG (reference sequence). The CDR3 loop is CAWRGQNTEAFF. Here the CDR3 DNA reads TGTGCCTGGAGAGGACAGAACACTGAAGCTTTCTTT.

V usage is TRBV9 and J usage is TRBJ2-7, with a tentative D call TRBD1 (5 bases). The germline V gene encodes CDR1 SGDLS and CDR2 YYNGEE. The CDR3 totals 11 residues. Trimming left V 7 bases short and J 6 bases short, with 11 bases between. The CDR3 loop is CASGWGGEQYF. The CDR3 DNA is TGTGCCAGCGGGTGGGGCGGCGAGCAGTACTTC.

V and J are TRBV9 and TRBJ1-5; no clear D. This CDR3 is 15 amino acids long. Between the trimmed V and J ends, which lost 0 bases and 6 bases, there was a span of 13 bases. The V gene's germline CDR1 is SGDLS and CDR2 YYNGEE. CDR3: CASSVDEGKSQPQHF. The CDR3 coding sequence is TGTGCCAGCAGCGTAGATGAGGGTAAGAGTCAGCCCCAGCATTTT.

CDR3 region: CASSLGGAGANVLTF. DNA of the CDR3: TGTGCCAGCAGCTTAGGTGGAGCTGGGGCCAACGTCCTGACTTTC. The chain combines TRBV7-9 with TRBJ2-6, with D unclear. V gave up 1 base and J gave up 2 bases, with 6 bases separating them. Per the germline V gene, CDR1 is SEHNR and CDR2 is FQNEAQ (reference sequence). This CDR3 is 15 amino acids long.

The chain uses TRBV6-5 and TRBJ2-7, with D maybe TRBD1 (5 bases). Germline-derived CDR1 and CDR2 are MNHEY and SVGAGI. This CDR3 contains 13 residues. V dropped 6 bases and J dropped 7 bases, with 16 bases sitting between them. CDR3 coding DNA: TGTGCCAGCAGCTTCGACAGTCTGCGGGAGCAGTACTTC. Translation gives CASSFDSLREQYF.

V usage is TRBV11-3 and J usage is TRBJ1-6; the D gene is possibly TRBD1 (5 bases). Germline assignment: CDR1 SGHNT and CDR2 YENEEA. CDR3 length: 14 residues. V was pared by 5 bases and J by 9 bases, with 14 bases between. The CDR3 DNA is TGTGCCAGCAGCCTTGTCGGGGGGACTTCACCCCTCCACTTT. Protein: CASSLVGGTSPLHF.

The chain joins TRBV4-3 to TRBJ2-1; the match to TRBD2 covers 9 bases. Germline V gene lookup returns CDR1 LGHNA and CDR2 YSLEER. Trimming took 0 bases from V and 3 from J; bases not matched to a gene: 6. There are 17 residues in the CDR3. The CDR3 reads CASSQDLAGENYNEQFF. The DNA of the CDR3 is TGCGCCAGCAGCCAAGATTTAGCGGGAGAAAACTACAATGAGCAGTTCTTC.

The V gene is TRBV7-9, the J gene TRBJ1-2; no clear D gene. This CDR3 comprises 14 residues. CDR1 and CDR2 (germline): SEHNR, FQNEAQ (reference sequence). Trimming removed 3 bases at V and 6 bases at J, with 14 bases between. CDR3 amino acids: CASSFPYSTDGYTF. For the CDR3, the DNA is TGTGCCAGCAGCTTCCCATACAGTACGGATGGCTACACCTTC. Supplemented by reference TRBV7-9 and TRBJ1-2, the full variable domain reads DTGVSQNPRHKITKRGQNVTFRCDPISEHNRLYWYRQTLGQGPEFLTYFQNEAQLEKSRLLSDRFSAERPKGSFSTLEIQRTEQGDSAMYLCASSFPYSTDGYTFGSGTRLTVV.

The chain recombines TRBV7-2 with TRBJ2-1, with D possibly TRBD2 on 5 matching bases. CDR1 is SGHTA, CDR2 FQGNSA, per germline. V lost 5 bases and J lost 0, with 11 bases in between. CDR3 length: 15 amino acids. In DNA, the CDR3 is TGTGCCAGCAGCCTGGACTTTAGCTCCTACAATGAGCAGTTCTTC. This codes for CASSLDFSSYNEQFF.

J is TRBJ1-1 and V is TRBV13; the match to TRBD1 covers 8 bases. Losses at the gene ends were 4 bases for V and 6 bases for J; bases not matched to a gene: 4. The CDR3 spans 13 residues. CDR1 and CDR2 (germline): PRHDT, FYEKMQ (reference sequence). The CDR3 sequence: CASSSYRGSEAFF. The DNA of the CDR3 is TGTGCCAGCAGCTCCTACAGGGGGTCTGAAGCTTTCTTT.

The chain is built from TRBV4-1 and TRBJ1-2; D is unresolved. The germline V gene has CDR1 MGHRA and CDR2 YSYEKL. The V gene lost 1 base and the J gene lost 8 bases, with 14 bases spanning the gap. This CDR3 region has 14 residues. The CDR3 loop is CASSQGAPVGGYTF. CDR3 sequence (DNA): TGCGCCAGCAGCCAAGGGGCGCCAGTTGGAGGCTACACCTTC.

The rearrangement joins TRBV6-6 to TRBJ2-1; 8 bases align to TRBD2. Germline V CDR1 and CDR2: MNHNY, SVGAGI (reference sequence). J was trimmed by 7 bases and V by 8 bases; bases with no gene match: 7. This CDR3 has 13 amino acids. CDR3 loop: CASGPAGVNEQFF. CDR3 nucleotides: TGTGCCAGCGGTCCAGCGGGAGTGAATGAGCAGTTCTTC.

The V gene is TRBV11-2, the J gene TRBJ1-2, with TRBD1 as a possible D gene (6 bases). Trimming left V 1 base short and J 4 bases short, with 10 bases between. The CDR3 spans 14 residues. Germline assignment: CDR1 SGHAT and CDR2 FQNNGV. CDR3 DNA: TGTGCCAGCAGCTTAGGGGGACAATTCTATGGCTACACCTTC. Translation gives CASSLGGQFYGYTF.

V and J are TRBV14 and TRBJ2-5; weak D call: TRBD2 (6 bases). This CDR3 has 16 amino acids. Germline V gene lookup returns CDR1 SGHDN and CDR2 FVKESK. With 4 bases removed from V and 1 base from J, the gap between germline ends came to 16 bases. The CDR3 sequence: CASSPYVLAIQETQYF. The CDR3 DNA reads as TGTGCCAGCAGCCCTTACGTACTAGCAATCCAAGAGACCCAGTACTTC.

This clone was detected many times. The chain employs TRBV27 and TRBJ1-5; D is unclear. The CDR3 length is 13 residues. CDR1 MNHEY and CDR2 SMNVEV come from the germline V gene (reference sequence). V was cut by 6 bases and J by 0 bases, with 6 bases left in between. The CDR3 DNA follows: TGTGCCAGCAGCAGTTATAGCAATCAGCCCCAGCATTTT. Protein sequence: CASSSYSNQPQHF.

J is TRBJ2-1 and V is TRBV19; weak D call: TRBD2 (7 bases). This CDR3 is built from 15 residues. Germline CDR1 LNHDA, CDR2 SQIVND (reference sequence). Trimming cost V 6 bases and J 9 bases, with 21 bases left between them. The CDR3 protein is CASSTDWQGRGEQFF. The DNA of the CDR3 is TGTGCCAGTAGCACCGACTGGCAGGGGAGGGGTGAGCAGTTCTTC.

The rearrangement joins TRBV7-2 to TRBJ1-1, with a tentative D call TRBD1 (5 bases). This CDR3 has 15 amino acids. Germline assignment: CDR1 SGHTA and CDR2 FQGNSA. V was clipped by 0 bases and J by 5 bases, with 13 bases between them. The CDR3: CASSLAQGAWTEAFF. The DNA of the CDR3 is TGTGCCAGCAGCTTAGCGCAAGGGGCTTGGACTGAAGCTTTCTTT.